The entry below gives a single T cell receptor (beta chain) sequence along with its context. Its specificity is not known. Germline lookup yields CDR1 SEHNR and CDR2 FQNEAQ (reference sequence). V gave up 2 bases and J gave up 2 bases, with 12 bases separating them. CDR3 length: 15 residues. The data belong to a study of beta chain features in type 1 diabetes. Across the study: In all, 107,917,701 sorted cells from all samples were analyzed.

Every bit of the isolated RNA underwent reverse transcription, so sequencing read expressed TCRB transcripts. The protocol was immunoSEQ multiplex PCR, while the TCRdb copy is restricted to in-frame clones and leaves out a portion. Of nearly 350,000 clones listed, approximately 10% are singletons. Study-wide points: Moderately but significantly shorter TCRB CDR3s were found in Type 1 diabetes patients in all four CD4+ subsets. For cells with high TCR expression, cDNA sequencing could yield over-representation.

The V gene is TRBV7-9, the J gene TRBJ1-1; D gene unclear. Input material: central memory CD4+ T cells from blood. This clonotype was obtained from a young man with type 1 diabetes. This chain's CDR3 is CASSLYSAANTEAFF. The CDR3 nucleotides are TGTGCCAGCAGCTTATATTCTGCAGCAAACACTGAAGCTTTCTTT.